This T cell receptor (beta chain) was captured by sequencing in a study of low-dose radiotherapy and immunotherapy resistance in tumors (dated by TCRdb to between 2021 and 2022). As for the study more broadly: In Cohort 1, each fraction delivered 0.5 Gy every 2 weeks, and the prescribed total PTV dose was 6.5 Gy. The translational analysis covered eight patients: three from the first dose cohort and the first five from the second dose cohort. The trial did not randomize participants into treatment groups. Nivolumab and ipilimumab were both given intravenously, with nivolumab at a 240 mg flat dose every two weeks and ipilimumab at 1 mg/kg every six weeks. Patients took aspirin 300 mg orally once daily for four cycles, starting on cycle 1 day 1. In Cohort 2, 1 Gy per fraction was delivered every two weeks, for a total of 13 Gy over 26 weeks. Cyclophosphamide 200 mg/m2 was given intravenously every two weeks, one day before each radiation and immunotherapy administration.

Reads for this sample came from an Illumina HiSeq 2500. First-strand cDNA was synthesized with Superscript III and a set of TRAV- and TRBV-specific primers, covering both TCRalpha and TCRbeta chains. TCRs were amplified with Phusion for around 21 PCR cycles, with a constant-region primer paired with the adapter attached to the V primers. The MessageAmp II aRNA Amplification Kit was used to amplify the isolated mRNA, with in vitro transcription run for 15 to 20 hours at 37 degrees C. The Dynabeads mRNA DIRECT Purification Kit was used to isolate mRNA for TCR sequencing. A second approximately 25-cycle Phusion PCR added indexed Illumina adapters, and products were purified with AMPure XP beads. In the paper's pipeline: Using custom Perl scripts, TCR sequences that encoded the same protein were pooled, out-of-frame sequences were dropped, and the abundance of each clonotype was calculated. Any TCR sequence backed by just one read was left out of the analysis. Repertoire metrics included Shannon entropy, Gini index, clonality, richness, and frequency of TCRs shared between repertoires. TCRdb's own reprocessing of the public reads used fastp at Q25 and MiXCR and kept productive beta chains. Duplicate CDR3 protein sequences are folded into a single record with the most common DNA and genes. The V and J calls here are based on TCRdb, not the publication. The sample has 60,000 or so distinct CDR3 sequences on record, around 27% of them singletons. The top ten hold about 6.6% of the sample.

In light of the paper, this sample's time point label describes: before trial treatment. The donors came from RACIN, which was a single-arm phase I dose-escalation trial that paired nivolumab and ipilimumab with aspirin, low-dose cyclophosphamide and low-dose radiotherapy. To be eligible, a patient needed to have an advanced solid tumor that was TIL-negative. This clonotype is considered medium-sized (0.01 to 0.1%). Its antigen is still unknown. Base-call qualities are not available, and no considerably larger clone is one nucleotide away. The material was PBMCs, obtained before treatment. The source is a male donor with rectosigmoid adenocarcinoma.

In nucleotide form, the sequence is TGTGCCAGCAGCCAGGGGGTAGGCTACGAGCAGTACTTC. Its protein reads: CASSQGVGYEQYF. The chain is made from TRBV14 and TRBJ2-7; the D element might be TRBD1 or TRBD2, as each aligns at 5 bases. V and J lose 3 bases and 3 bases, and a span of 9 bases separates them. The CDR3 has 13 amino acids, counting the end cysteine and phenylalanine. The only DNA kept is the CDR3, 39 bases in frame from the first base. CDR1 and CDR2 were assigned from the germline V gene as SGHDN and FVKESK.